This T cell receptor beta chain was retrieved from a study of T cells after yellow fever vaccination (dated by TCRdb to between 2019 and 2020). Some background on the complete study: The SMART-Seq v4 Ultra Low Input RNA kit was used to prepare libraries from fractions with low cell numbers. Two healthy male donors, one aged 18 to 29 and one aged 30 to 40 years, made up the cohort. Bulk PBMC replicates and cell subsets were isolated from blood drawn at multiple timepoints before and after both primary and secondary immunization. Bulk TCR alpha and beta repertoires were sequenced longitudinally to track T-cell clones before and after primary and booster YFV17D yellow fever vaccination. What the study reported, not specific to this receptor: FACS-sorted repertoires could contain abundant contaminating clonotypes from the bulk population, so computational filtering was required. A small fraction of clonotypes appeared in both the CD4 and CD8 compartments, likely as a result of convergent recombination. Because the study included only a couple of donors, the extent to which the findings can be generalized is limited. The secondary T-cell response was weaker than the primary response but faster, peaking on day 5 instead of day 15. After the booster, most clones that had expanded after primary vaccination were detected again (nearly 98% of CD4 and over 75% of CD8), suggesting broad maintenance of memory.

Sequenced using an Illumina NovaSeq 6000. Synthesis of TCR cDNA relied on 5'RACE template switching, a step that introduced a universal primer site along with unique molecular identifiers. Priming of cDNA synthesis was performed from both the TCR alpha and TCR beta constant segments. Library amplification used two PCR steps, and the second PCR step added sample barcodes and sequencing adapters. Sequencing of the libraries was done on either Illumina HiSeq 2500 (2x100 bp) or NovaSeq (2x150 bp). As for the original processing: MIGEC handled demultiplexing of reads and collapsing into UMI consensus sequences, while MiXCR performed V(D)J alignment. Using edgeR on replicate PBMC samples, clonotypes were called vaccine-responding if FDR was below 0.01 and the log2 fold change was above 5 up to day 15. Each bulk clonotype was labeled CD4 or CD8 based on which sequenced repertoire, CD4 or CD8, contained the clonotype at higher abundance. TCRdb reanalyzed the raw reads on its own, using fastp at Q25 for trimming and MiXCR for clone calling, and kept in-frame beta chains. Rows with one shared CDR3 protein collapse into an entry with the most common genes and DNA. TCRdb, not the original authors, processed these V and J calls. The sample includes some 240,000 distinct CDR3 sequences, with roughly 4.8% observed a single time. The ten most abundant clones make up 2.5% to 4% of the sample.

The table lists this clonotype with a few counts. Its antigen is not yet known. One base away there is no much larger clone; base qualities are not given. The germline V gene supplies CDR1 MNHEY and CDR2 SVGAGI. Inclusive of the bounding cysteine and phenylalanine, the CDR3 is 15 residues long. Only the CDR3 part of the read is kept: 45 bases, read in frame from the first base. The junction carries 12 bases between V and J, which are trimmed by 4 bases and 0 bases respectively. Read against the paper, the sample's treatment or condition label means: live attenuated yellow fever vaccine strain. A standard Ficoll-Paque protocol was used to isolate PBMCs from peripheral blood. CD4 and CD8 T-cell fractions were isolated with Dynabeads CD4 and CD8 positive selection kits. TriZol was used to extract RNA from bulk PBMCs, from CD4 and CD8 fractions, and from dextramer-positive and dextramer-negative fractions.

This sequence originates from a man aged 18 to 29 who received the YFV17D yellow fever vaccine. Source: CD4+ T cells sorted from PBMCs, taken on the day of the yellow fever booster vaccination. In this chain, TRBV6-5 is recombined with TRBJ2-5; perhaps TRBD1 is the D gene, with 6 bases matching. The DNA reads TGTGCCAGCAGTTCCCAAGGACAGTACCAAGAGACCCAGTACTTC. It encodes CASSSQGQYQETQYF.